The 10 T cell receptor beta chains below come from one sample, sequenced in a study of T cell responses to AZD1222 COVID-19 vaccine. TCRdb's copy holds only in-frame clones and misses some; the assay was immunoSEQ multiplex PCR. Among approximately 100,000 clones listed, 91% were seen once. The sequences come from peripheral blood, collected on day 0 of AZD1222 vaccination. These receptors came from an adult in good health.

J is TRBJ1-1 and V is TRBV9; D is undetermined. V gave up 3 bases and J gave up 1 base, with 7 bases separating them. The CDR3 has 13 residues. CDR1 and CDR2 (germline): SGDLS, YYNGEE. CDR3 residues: CASSGGGNTEAFF. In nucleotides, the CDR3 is TGTGCCAGCAGCGGGGGAGGGAACACTGAAGCTTTCTTT.

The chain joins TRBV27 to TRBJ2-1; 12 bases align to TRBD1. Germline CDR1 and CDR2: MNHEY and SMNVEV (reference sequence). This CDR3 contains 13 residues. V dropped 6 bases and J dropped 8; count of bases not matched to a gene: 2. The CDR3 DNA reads TGTGCCAGCAGGGGGACAGGGGGCTATGAGCAGTTCTTC. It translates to CASRGTGGYEQFF.

The DNA of the CDR3 is TGCAGTGCTAGTCTCCTTATGCCGGGACAGGGAAATGCAGATACGCAGTATTTT. Amino acids: CSASLLMPGQGNADTQYF. The chain couples TRBV20-1 to TRBJ2-3, with TRBD1 matching 9 bases. Germline CDR1 and CDR2: DFQATT and SNEGSKA (reference sequence). This CDR3 has 18 residues. With V trimmed by 3 bases and J by 4 bases, 17 bases remained unmatched.

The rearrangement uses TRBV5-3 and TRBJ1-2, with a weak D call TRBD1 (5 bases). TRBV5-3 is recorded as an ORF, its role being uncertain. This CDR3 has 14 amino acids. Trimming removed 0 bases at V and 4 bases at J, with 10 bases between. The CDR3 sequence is CARSLVRALYGYTF. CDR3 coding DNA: TGTGCCAGAAGCTTGGTCAGGGCCCTCTATGGCTACACCTTC.

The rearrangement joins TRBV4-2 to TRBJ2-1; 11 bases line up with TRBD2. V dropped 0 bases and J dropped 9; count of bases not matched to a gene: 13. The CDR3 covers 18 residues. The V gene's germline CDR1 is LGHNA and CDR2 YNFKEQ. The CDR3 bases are TGTGCCAGCAGCCAAGATACGGTGGGGGAGCTAGCGGGGGGTGAGCAGTTCTTC. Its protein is CASSQDTVGELAGGEQFF.

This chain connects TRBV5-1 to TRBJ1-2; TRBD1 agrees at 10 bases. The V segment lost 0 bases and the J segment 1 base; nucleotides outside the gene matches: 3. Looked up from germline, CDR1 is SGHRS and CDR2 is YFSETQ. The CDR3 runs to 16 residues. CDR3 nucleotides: TGCGCCAGCAGCTTGGGACAGGGGGCGCTTAACTATGGCTACACCTTC. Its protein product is CASSLGQGALNYGYTF.

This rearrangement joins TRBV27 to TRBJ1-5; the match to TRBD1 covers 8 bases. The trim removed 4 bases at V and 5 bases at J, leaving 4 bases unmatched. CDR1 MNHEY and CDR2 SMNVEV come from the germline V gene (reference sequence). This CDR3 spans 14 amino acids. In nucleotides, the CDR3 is TGTGCCAGCAGTTCGGTACAGGGGGATCAGCCCCAGCATTTT. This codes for CASSSVQGDQPQHF.

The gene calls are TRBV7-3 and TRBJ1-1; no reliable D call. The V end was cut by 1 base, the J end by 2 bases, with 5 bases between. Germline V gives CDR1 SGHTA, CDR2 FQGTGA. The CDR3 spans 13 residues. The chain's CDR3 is CASSLKRNTEAFF. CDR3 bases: TGTGCCAGCAGCTTAAAAAGAAACACTGAAGCTTTCTTT. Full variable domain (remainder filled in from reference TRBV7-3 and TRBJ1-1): GAGVSQTPSNKVTEKGKYVELRCDPISGHTALYWYRQSLGQGPEFLIYFQGTGAADDSGLPNDRFFAVRPEGSVSTLKIQRTERGDSAVYLCASSLKRNTEAFFGQGTRLTVV.

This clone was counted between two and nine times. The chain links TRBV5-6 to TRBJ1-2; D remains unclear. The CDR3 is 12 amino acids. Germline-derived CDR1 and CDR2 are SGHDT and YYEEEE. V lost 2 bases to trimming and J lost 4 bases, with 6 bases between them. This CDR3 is CASSFNSYGYTF. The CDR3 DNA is TGTGCCAGCAGCTTTAACAGCTATGGCTACACCTTC.

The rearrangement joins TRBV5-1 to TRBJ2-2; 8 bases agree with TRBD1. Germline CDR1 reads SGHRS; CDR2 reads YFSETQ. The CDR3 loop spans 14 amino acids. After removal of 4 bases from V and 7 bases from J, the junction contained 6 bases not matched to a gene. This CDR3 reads CASSQQGVGGELFF. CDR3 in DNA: TGCGCCAGCAGCCAACAGGGGGTAGGCGGGGAGCTGTTTTTT. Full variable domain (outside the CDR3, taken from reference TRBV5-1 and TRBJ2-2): KAGVTQTPRYLIKTRGQQVTLSCSPISGHRSVSWYQQTPGQGLQFLFEYFSETQRNKGNFPGRFSGRQFSNSRSEMNVSTLELGDSALYLCASSQQGVGGELFFGEGSRLTVL.